These 13 T cell receptor beta chains share one sample of origin, sequenced in a study of cytomegalovirus exposure and HLA in healthy donors. PCR amplification relied on 60 Vbeta primers (plus 13 Jbeta primers). Clones were sequenced by immunoSEQ multiplex PCR, and TCRdb holds only the in-frame ones, with some missing. The sample consists of about 130,000 clones, around three quarters of them appearing once. The sequenced sample was PBMCs. The receptors were gathered from a woman in her forties or fifties in good health and CMV-seronegative.

This chain connects TRBV18 to TRBJ1-1, with D perhaps TRBD1 (6 bases). V was clipped by 3 bases and J by 4 bases, with 9 bases between them. CDR1 and CDR2 (germline): KGHSH, LQKENI. The CDR3 is 13 amino acids. This chain's CDR3 is CASSPSGATEAFF. CDR3 bases: TGTGCCAGCTCACCTTCAGGGGCCACTGAAGCTTTCTTT.

The chain has TRBV25-1 and TRBJ2-2, with TRBD2 as a possible D gene (6 bases). The V end lost 8 bases, the J end lost 4 bases, and 14 bases lay between the germline ends. CDR3 length equals 14 residues. In germline, CDR1 is MGHDK, CDR2 SYGVNS. The CDR3 DNA follows: TGTGCCAGCGGGCGGGACCTTGCCACCGGGGAGCTGTTTTTT. Translating it yields CASGRDLATGELFF.

The chain recombines TRBV19 with TRBJ1-5, with 10 bases lining up with TRBD1. This CDR3 has 18 amino acids. Germline assignment: CDR1 LNHDA and CDR2 SQIVND (reference sequence). Losses at the gene ends were 3 bases for V and 0 bases for J; bases not matched to a gene: 8. This CDR3 reads CASSMPGQGTYSNQPQHF. DNA of the CDR3: TGTGCCAGTAGTATGCCGGGACAGGGGACGTATAGCAATCAGCCCCAGCATTTT.

The rearrangement links TRBV7-9 to TRBJ2-1, with D possibly being TRBD2 (6 bases). The CDR3 length is 15 residues. Germline V lookup: CDR1 SEHNR, CDR2 FQNEAQ (reference sequence). The V end was cut by 0 bases, the J end by 4 bases, with 10 bases between. The DNA for the CDR3 is TGTGCCAGCAGCTTAGCAACGGGAGTTTACAATGAGCAGTTCTTC. This translates into CASSLATGVYNEQFF.

This clone was detected only once. The chain uses TRBV2 and TRBJ2-1, with D possibly TRBD1 on 5 matching bases. The germline V gene has CDR1 SNHLY and CDR2 FYNNEI. Trimming stripped 2 bases from V and 6 bases from J, with 8 bases between. The CDR3 sequence is 13 residues long. The CDR3 region is CASSEPRANEQFF. The CDR3, as DNA: TGTGCCAGCAGTGAACCCAGGGCCAATGAGCAGTTCTTC. Full variable domain (outside the CDR3, taken from reference TRBV2 and TRBJ2-1): EPEVTQTPSHQVTQMGQEVILRCVPISNHLYFYWYRQILGQKVEFLVSFYNNEISEKSEIFDDQFSVERPDGSNFTLKIRSTKLEDSAMYFCASSEPRANEQFFGPGTRLTVL.

Here the CDR3 reads CASSLAASGRASEQYF. The CDR3 DNA sequence: TGTGCCAGCAGCTTGGCCGCTAGCGGGAGGGCCTCCGAGCAGTACTTC. This chain joins TRBV5-4 and TRBJ2-7, with 12 bases fitting TRBD2. Trimming cost V 0 bases and J 6 bases; bases outside gene matches: 7. Germline CDR1 and CDR2: SGHNT and YYREEE (reference sequence). The CDR3 contains 16 residues.

The J gene is TRBJ2-5, the V gene TRBV19, with 8 positions matching TRBD2. Looked up from germline, CDR1 is LNHDA and CDR2 is SQIVND (reference sequence). V dropped 3 bases and J dropped 1; count of bases not matched to a gene: 7. The CDR3 is 16 amino acids. Here the CDR3 reads CASSISAGGLQETQYF. CDR3 sequence (DNA): TGTGCCAGTAGTATTTCTGCGGGAGGCCTCCAAGAGACCCAGTACTTC. The complete variable domain, with remaining parts taken from reference TRBV19 and TRBJ2-5, reads DGGITQSPKYLFRKEGQNVTLSCEQNLNHDAMYWYRQDPGQGLRLIYYSQIVNDFQKGDIAEGYSVSREKKESFPLTVTSAQKNPTAFYLCASSISAGGLQETQYFGPGTRLLVL.

The chain uses TRBV7-9 and TRBJ2-3, with 8 bases matching TRBD2. J lost 6 bases, V lost 6 bases, and 11 bases had no gene match. The CDR3 covers 15 residues. CDR1 SEHNR and CDR2 FQNEAQ come from the germline V gene (reference sequence). CDR3 sequence reads: CASSLTPRLADTQYF. CDR3 nucleotides: TGTGCCAGCAGTTTAACCCCTCGACTAGCGGATACGCAGTATTTT.

As for this clone: The germline gene is not matched at one end of the junction; a read error may be the cause. The gene calls are TRBV7-7 and TRBJ2-3, with D possibly TRBD1 on 6 matching bases. This CDR3 comprises 16 residues. Germline CDR1 and CDR2: SSHAT and FNYEAQ (reference sequence). CDR3 nucleotide sequence: TGTGCTAGCAGCTTAGTTCCCCAGGGGAGCACAGATACGCAGTATTTT. Its protein product is CASSLVPQGSTDTQYF. The full variable domain, rest sourced from reference TRBV7-7 and TRBJ2-3, is GAGVSQSPRYKVTKRGQDVTLRCDPISSHATLYWYQQALGQGPEFLTYFNYEAQPDKSGLPSDRFSAERPEGSISTLTIQRTEQRDSAMYRCASSLVPQGSTDTQYFGPGTRLTVL.

The genes are TRBV7-2 and TRBJ2-6; tentatively, D is TRBD1 (6 bases). The CDR3 is made up of 14 amino acids. V was shortened by 4 bases and J by 3 bases, with 7 bases between the two germline ends. The germline V gene encodes CDR1 SGHTA and CDR2 FQGNSA. In nucleotides, the CDR3 is TGTGCCAGCAGCTCGACAGGTGGGGCCAACGTCCTGACTTTC. Residues: CASSSTGGANVLTF.

DNA for the CDR3: TGCGCCAGTTCCCAGGGCCCATATGTCATCTCCTACAATGAGCAGTTCTTC. This encodes CASSQGPYVISYNEQFF. This sequence joins TRBV4-3 and TRBJ2-1, with D possibly TRBD1 on 5 matching bases. V lost 9 bases and J 0 bases, leaving 21 bases between the germline ends. CDR1 is LGHNA and CDR2 is YSLEER in the germline V gene. This CDR3 region has 17 residues.

The V call is TRBV5-4, the J call TRBJ2-1; TRBD1 matches at 10 bases. This CDR3 comprises 18 residues. With 0 bases clipped from V and 0 bases from J, the junction kept 6 bases outside the gene matches. Germline values: CDR1 SGHNT, CDR2 YYREEE (reference sequence). The CDR3 coding sequence is TGTGCCAGCAGCTTGGGGTCGGGACAGGGGAGCTCCTACAATGAGCAGTTCTTC. Translated: CASSLGSGQGSSYNEQFF.

This clone showed up just once. The gene calls are TRBV27 and TRBJ2-2, with 8 nucleotides matching TRBD1. Germline V gives CDR1 MNHEY, CDR2 SMNVEV (reference sequence). V dropped 8 bases and J dropped 2; count of bases not matched to a gene: 7. The CDR3 spans 15 residues. CDR3 loop: CASRQGAVNTGELFF. CDR3 coding DNA: TGTGCCAGCCGGCAGGGGGCAGTAAACACCGGGGAGCTGTTTTTT.